This T cell receptor beta chain was retrieved from a study of T cell clones after liver transplantation. The CDR3 has 14 residues. Per the germline V gene, CDR1 is MNHEY and CDR2 is SVGAGI. Trimming took 4 bases from V and 4 from J, leaving 10 bases between them. This table comes from immunoSEQ multiplex PCR, and its TCRdb copy is limited to in-frame clones, with some not included. Altogether 20,000 to 25,000 clones are present, 65% to 85% being singletons, with the ten largest covering around 32%. The chain uses TRBV6-5 and TRBJ2-2, with D unresolved. The TCR sequence derives from a human patient who received a liver transplant. Some T cells here may be from the graft donor. The sample in question was CD8+ T cells from blood, obtained around 52 months after liver transplant. The CDR3 is CASSSTPGTGELFF. CDR3 bases: TGTGCCAGCAGTTCCACGCCCGGCACCGGGGAGCTGTTTTTT.